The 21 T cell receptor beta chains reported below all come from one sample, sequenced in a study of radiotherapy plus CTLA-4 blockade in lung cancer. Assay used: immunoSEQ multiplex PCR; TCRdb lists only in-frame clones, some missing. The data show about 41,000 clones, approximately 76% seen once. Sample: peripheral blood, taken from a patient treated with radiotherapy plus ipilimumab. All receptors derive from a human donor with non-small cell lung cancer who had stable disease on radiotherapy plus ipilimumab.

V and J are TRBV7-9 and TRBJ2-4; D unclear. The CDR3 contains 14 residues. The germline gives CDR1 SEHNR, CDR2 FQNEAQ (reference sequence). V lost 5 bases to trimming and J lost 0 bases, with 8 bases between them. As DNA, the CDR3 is TGTGCCAGCAGCCCGGACCTAGCCAAAAACATTCAGTACTTC. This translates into CASSPDLAKNIQYF.

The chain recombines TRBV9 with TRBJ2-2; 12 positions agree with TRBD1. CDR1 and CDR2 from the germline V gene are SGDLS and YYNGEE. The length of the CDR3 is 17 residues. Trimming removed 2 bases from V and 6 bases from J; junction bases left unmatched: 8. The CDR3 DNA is TGTGCCAGCAGCGTGCCCGGGACAGGGGGCCGAGCCGGGGAGCTGTTTTTT. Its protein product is CASSVPGTGGRAGELFF.

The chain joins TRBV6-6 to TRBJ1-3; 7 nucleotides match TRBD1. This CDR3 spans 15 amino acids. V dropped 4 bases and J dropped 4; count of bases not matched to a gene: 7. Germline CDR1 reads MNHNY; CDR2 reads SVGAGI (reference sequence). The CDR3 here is CASSSPGTAGNTIYF. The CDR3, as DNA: TGTGCCAGCAGTTCCCCCGGGACAGCAGGAAACACCATATATTTT.

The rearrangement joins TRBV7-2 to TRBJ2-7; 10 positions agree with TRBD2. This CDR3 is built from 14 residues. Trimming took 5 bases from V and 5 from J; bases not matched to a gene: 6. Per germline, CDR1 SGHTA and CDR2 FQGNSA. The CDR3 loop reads CASSTTGTSDEQYF. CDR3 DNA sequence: TGTGCCAGCAGCACAACCGGGACTAGCGACGAGCAGTACTTC.

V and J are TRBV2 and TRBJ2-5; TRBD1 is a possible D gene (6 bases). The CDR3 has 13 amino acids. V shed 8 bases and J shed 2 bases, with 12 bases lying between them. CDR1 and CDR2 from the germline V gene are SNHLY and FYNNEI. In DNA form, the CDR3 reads TGTGCCAGCCAAGGACAGCCTCAAGAGACCCAGTACTTC. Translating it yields CASQGQPQETQYF.

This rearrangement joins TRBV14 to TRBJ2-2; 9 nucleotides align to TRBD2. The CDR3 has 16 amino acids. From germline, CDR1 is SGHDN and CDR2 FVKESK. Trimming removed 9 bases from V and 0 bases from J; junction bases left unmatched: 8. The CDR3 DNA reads TGTGCCAGTAAAGCGGGGGGTATAACGAACACCGGGGAGCTGTTTTTT. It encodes CASKAGGITNTGELFF.

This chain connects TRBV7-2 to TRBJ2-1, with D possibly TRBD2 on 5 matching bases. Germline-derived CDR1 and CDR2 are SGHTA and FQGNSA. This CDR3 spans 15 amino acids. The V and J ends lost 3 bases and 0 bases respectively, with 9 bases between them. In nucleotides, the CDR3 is TGTGCCAGCAGCTTGGATGGGAGCTCCTACAATGAGCAGTTCTTC. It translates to CASSLDGSSYNEQFF.

This CDR3 is CSVGTGGAAIETQYF. Written as DNA, the CDR3 is TGCAGCGTTGGTACGGGGGGGGCGGCTATAGAGACCCAGTACTTC. The chain couples TRBV29-1 to TRBJ2-5, with 8 bases that match TRBD2. The germline gives CDR1 SQVTM, CDR2 ANQGSEA. J gave up 4 bases and V 4 bases, and 11 bases lay outside the gene matches. CDR3 size: 15 residues. Using reference TRBV29-1 and TRBJ2-5 for the parts outside the CDR3, the full variable domain is SAVISQKPSRDICQRGTSLTIQCQVDSQVTMMFWYRQQPGQSLTLIATANQGSEATYESGFVIDKFPISRPNLTFSTLTVSNMSPEDSSIYLCSVGTGGAAIETQYFGPGTRLLVL.

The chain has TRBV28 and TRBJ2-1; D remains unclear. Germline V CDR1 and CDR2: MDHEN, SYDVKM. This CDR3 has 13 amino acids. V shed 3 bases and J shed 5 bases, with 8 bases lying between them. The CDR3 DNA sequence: TGTGCCAGCAGTTTGCTCACCCACAATGAGCAGTTCTTC. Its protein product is CASSLLTHNEQFF.

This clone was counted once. CDR3 residues: CASSNPRGGTTEAFF. For the CDR3, the DNA is TGCGCCAGCAGCAACCCCCGGGGGGGAACTACTGAAGCTTTCTTT. The chain links TRBV5-1 to TRBJ1-1; possibly TRBD1 for D (5 bases). CDR3 length equals 15 residues. V was shortened by 4 bases and J by 5 bases, with 18 bases between the two germline ends. CDR1 and CDR2 from the germline V gene are SGHRS and YFSETQ.

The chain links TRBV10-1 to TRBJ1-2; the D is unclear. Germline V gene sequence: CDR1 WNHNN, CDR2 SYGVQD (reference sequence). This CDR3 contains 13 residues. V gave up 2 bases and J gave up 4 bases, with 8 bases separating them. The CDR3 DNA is TGCGCCAGCAGTGAGGGAGGGTCCTATGGCTACACCTTC. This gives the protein CASSEGGSYGYTF.

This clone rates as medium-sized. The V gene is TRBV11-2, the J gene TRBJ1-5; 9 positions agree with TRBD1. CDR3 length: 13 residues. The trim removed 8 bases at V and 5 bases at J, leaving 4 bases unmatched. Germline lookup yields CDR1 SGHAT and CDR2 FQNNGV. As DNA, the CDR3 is TGTGCCAGCGGGACAGGGCGAGATCAGCCCCAGCATTTT. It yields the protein CASGTGRDQPQHF.

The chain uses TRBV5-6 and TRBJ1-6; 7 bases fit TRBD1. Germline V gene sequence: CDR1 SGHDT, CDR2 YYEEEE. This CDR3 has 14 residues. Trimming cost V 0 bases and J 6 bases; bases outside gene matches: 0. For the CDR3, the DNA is TGTGCCAGCAGCTTGGACAGGGGTAATTCACCCCTCCACTTT. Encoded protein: CASSLDRGNSPLHF.

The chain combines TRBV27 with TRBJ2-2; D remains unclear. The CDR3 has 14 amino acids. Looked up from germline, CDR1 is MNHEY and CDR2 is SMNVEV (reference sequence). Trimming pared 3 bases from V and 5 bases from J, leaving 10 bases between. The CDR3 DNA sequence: TGTGCCAGCAGTTTCCGGCTGGGGACCGGGGAGCTGTTTTTT. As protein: CASSFRLGTGELFF.

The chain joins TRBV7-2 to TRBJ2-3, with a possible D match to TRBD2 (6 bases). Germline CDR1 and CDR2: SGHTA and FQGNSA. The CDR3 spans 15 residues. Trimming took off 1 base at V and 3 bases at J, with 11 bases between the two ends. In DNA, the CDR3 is TGTGCCAGCAGCTTAGGCGCGGGGAGGACAGATACGCAGTATTTT. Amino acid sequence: CASSLGAGRTDTQYF.

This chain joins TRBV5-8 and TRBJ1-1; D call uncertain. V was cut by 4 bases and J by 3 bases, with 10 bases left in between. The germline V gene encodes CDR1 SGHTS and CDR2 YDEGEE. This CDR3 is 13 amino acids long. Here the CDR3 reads CASSTHPDTEAFF. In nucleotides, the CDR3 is TGTGCCAGCAGCACTCACCCGGACACTGAAGCTTTCTTT. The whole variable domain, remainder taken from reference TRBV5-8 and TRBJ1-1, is EAGVTQSPTHLIKTRGQQATLRCSPISGHTSVYWYQQALGLGLQFLLWYDEGEERNRGNFPPRFSGRQFPNYSSELNVNALELEDSALYLCASSTHPDTEAFFGQGTRLTVV.

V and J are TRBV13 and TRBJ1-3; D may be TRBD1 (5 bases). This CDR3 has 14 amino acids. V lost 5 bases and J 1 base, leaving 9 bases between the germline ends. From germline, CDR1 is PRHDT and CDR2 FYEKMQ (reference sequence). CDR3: CASSPTVSGNTIYF. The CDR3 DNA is TGTGCCAGCAGCCCGACAGTATCTGGAAACACCATATATTTT.

The CDR3 loop reads CASSAQNYGYTF. Written as DNA, the CDR3 is TGTGCCAGCAGTGCTCAGAACTATGGCTACACCTTC. The V and J genes are TRBV6-5 and TRBJ1-2; D gene uncertain. With 5 bases removed from V and 2 bases from J, the gap between germline ends came to 6 bases. CDR3 length: 12 residues. Germline V CDR1 and CDR2: MNHEY, SVGAGI.

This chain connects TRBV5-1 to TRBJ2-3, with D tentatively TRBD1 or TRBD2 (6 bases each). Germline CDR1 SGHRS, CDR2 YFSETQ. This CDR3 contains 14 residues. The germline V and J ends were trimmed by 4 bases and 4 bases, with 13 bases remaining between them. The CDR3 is CASSPSGAADTQYF. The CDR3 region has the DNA TGCGCCAGCAGCCCCTCGGGGGCCGCAGATACGCAGTATTTT.

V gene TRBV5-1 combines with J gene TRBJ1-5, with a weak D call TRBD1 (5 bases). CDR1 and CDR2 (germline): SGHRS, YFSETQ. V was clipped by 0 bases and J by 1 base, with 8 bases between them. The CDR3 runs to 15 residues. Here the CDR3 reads CASSLEGESNQPQHF. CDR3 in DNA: TGCGCCAGCAGCTTGGAAGGGGAGAGCAATCAGCCCCAGCATTTT. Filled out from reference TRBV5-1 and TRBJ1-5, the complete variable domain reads KAGVTQTPRYLIKTRGQQVTLSCSPISGHRSVSWYQQTPGQGLQFLFEYFSETQRNKGNFPGRFSGRQFSNSRSEMNVSTLELGDSALYLCASSLEGESNQPQHFGDGTRLSIL.

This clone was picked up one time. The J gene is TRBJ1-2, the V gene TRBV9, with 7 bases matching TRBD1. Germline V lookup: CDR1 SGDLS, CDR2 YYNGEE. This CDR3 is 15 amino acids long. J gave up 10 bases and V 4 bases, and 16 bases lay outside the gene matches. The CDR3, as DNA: TGTGCCAGCAGCCCTCCAAGACAGGGAGGGGGATACTACACCTTC. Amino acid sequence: CASSPPRQGGGYYTF.